These 9 T cell receptor beta chains were sequenced from one sample in a study of OX40 agonist ivuxolimab in advanced cancers. Measured with immunoSEQ multiplex PCR; TCRdb has only the in-frame clones, and not every one. Of approximately 60,000 clones listed, 75% to 90% are singletons. The sequenced sample was CD4+ or CD8+ T cells sorted from blood, obtained in a trial of the OX40 agonist ivuxolimab. The source of these receptors is an adult with an advanced solid tumor such as melanoma, head and neck, liver or kidney cancer.

The rearrangement joins TRBV19 to TRBJ2-6; no clear D gene. This CDR3 has 13 residues. Deletions cut 9 bases from V and 2 bases from J, with 8 bases between. The germline V gene has CDR1 LNHDA and CDR2 SQIVND (reference sequence). Here the CDR3 DNA reads TGTGCCAGCTGTCTGGCTGGGGCCAACGTCCTGACTTTC. Its translation is CASCLAGANVLTF.

The chain joins TRBV18 to TRBJ2-3; D gene unclear. This CDR3 has 12 amino acids. The V end lost 1 base, the J end lost 6 bases, and 5 bases lay between the germline ends. Germline CDR1 and CDR2: KGHSH and LQKENI. The CDR3 nucleotides are TGTGCCAGCTCACCACAAAAGGATACGCAGTATTTT. Translated: CASSPQKDTQYF.

V and J are TRBV19 and TRBJ2-2; a possible D gene is TRBD2 (6 bases). Germline V gene lookup returns CDR1 LNHDA and CDR2 SQIVND (reference sequence). Trimming cost V 3 bases and J 4 bases, with 12 bases left between them. The CDR3 consists of 15 residues. The CDR3 loop is CASSMEGLGTGELFF. The CDR3 DNA sequence: TGTGCCAGTAGTATGGAGGGTTTAGGCACCGGGGAGCTGTTTTTT.

The chain is built from TRBV4-1 and TRBJ1-4; D perhaps matches TRBD1 (5 bases). The germline CDR1 and CDR2 sequences are MGHRA and YSYEKL. Trimming took off 2 bases at V and 0 bases at J, with 13 bases between the two ends. The CDR3 totals 17 residues. The DNA for the CDR3 is TGCGCCAGCAGCCAAAGCGGGACTTTCGCAACTAATGAAAAACTGTTTTTT. It is translated as CASSQSGTFATNEKLFF.

The V gene is TRBV7-2, the J gene TRBJ2-3, with TRBD2 matching over 12 bases. Trimming removed 7 bases from V and 4 bases from J; junction bases left unmatched: 6. The germline gives CDR1 SGHTA, CDR2 FQGNSA. The CDR3 spans 15 residues. The CDR3 nucleotides are TGTGCCAGCAACTCAGCTAGCGGGGGGGCAGATACGCAGTATTTT. Amino acids: CASNSASGGADTQYF.

The chain has TRBV2 and TRBJ2-7; D tentatively reads TRBD1 or TRBD2 (5 bases each). The CDR3 runs to 14 residues. Trimming shortened V by 6 bases and J by 3 bases, and 15 bases separated the two germline ends. Germline V gene lookup returns CDR1 SNHLY and CDR2 FYNNEI. CDR3 amino acids: CASSALRGFYEQYF. As DNA, the CDR3 is TGTGCCAGCAGCGCCTTGAGGGGTTTCTACGAGCAGTACTTC.

The chain has TRBV5-1 and TRBJ2-5; the match to TRBD2 covers 7 bases. Germline values: CDR1 SGHRS, CDR2 YFSETQ. V gave up 2 bases and J gave up 4 bases; unmatched junction bases: 14. The CDR3 has 17 residues. This chain's CDR3 is CASSLGSGAFHGETQYF. The CDR3 nucleotides are TGCGCCAGCAGCTTAGGCAGCGGGGCCTTTCACGGAGAGACCCAGTACTTC.

The gene calls are TRBV5-1 and TRBJ2-6; 7 bases are shared with TRBD1. Per germline, CDR1 SGHRS and CDR2 YFSETQ. The length of the CDR3 is 15 residues. Trimming removed 7 bases from V and 2 bases from J; junction bases left unmatched: 6. CDR3 DNA: TGCGCCAGCTCTACAGGGGTTGCTGGGGCCAACGTCCTGACTTTC. Encoded protein: CASSTGVAGANVLTF.

The chain links TRBV10-3 to TRBJ2-1; TRBD2 matches at 10 bases. The CDR3 is made up of 13 amino acids. The germline gives CDR1 ENHRY, CDR2 SYGVKD. The V gene end was trimmed by 9 bases and the J gene end by 8 bases; junction bases not matched to a gene: 7. CDR3 sequence reads: CAIKREGSDEQFF. The CDR3 nucleotides are TGTGCCATTAAGCGGGAGGGCTCCGATGAGCAGTTCTTC.